The source of this T cell receptor (beta chain) is a study of blood T cell repertoires in COVID-19. Study in general: Acute and convalescent COVID-19 samples came from the United States, Italy and Spain. PBMCs, B-cell-depleted T cells, or T cells provided the cDNA or gDNA that made up the material.

Germline values: CDR1 LGHDT, CDR2 YNNKEL (reference sequence). The CDR3 consists of 18 residues. Trimming pared 4 bases from V and 1 base from J, leaving 20 bases between. This clone was counted only a few times. As handled by the study authors: Amplification of reference gene primers was used by the study to estimate nucleated cell counts. Sequencing used immunoSEQ multiplex PCR; TCRdb keeps in-frame clones, though not all of them. V and J calls and clone size follow that table, whereas D and trimming were derived from the DNA. The table shows more than 30,000 clones, with 75% to 85% occurring only once.

The source is a woman in her 70s with acute or convalescent COVID-19. V is TRBV3-1 (or the pseudogene TRBV3-2) and J is TRBJ2-4; maybe TRBD2 (6 bases). Specimen: peripheral blood. The CDR3 sequence: CASSPAGFSREAKNIQYF. CDR3 sequence (DNA): TGTGCCAGCAGCCCGGCGGGTTTCAGCCGGGAGGCCAAAAACATTCAGTACTTC.